The 29 T cell receptor beta chains given below trace back to one sample, sequenced in a study of blood T cell repertoires in COVID-19. Libraries were prepared by immunoSEQ multiplex PCR; TCRdb keeps only in-frame clonotypes and omits some of them. Of 55,000 to 70,000 clones in the sample, approximately 83% are singletons; the top ten hold 3% to 4.5%. Sequences were obtained from peripheral blood. Receptors originate from a woman older than 75 with acute or convalescent COVID-19.

The chain combines TRBV6-5 with TRBJ1-6; no reliable D call. V dropped 0 bases and J dropped 10 bases, with 10 bases sitting between them. The CDR3 spans 14 residues. Germline V gives CDR1 MNHEY, CDR2 SVGAGI. CDR3 bases: TGTGCCAGCAGTTACTCGGAGGGTTTCTCACCCCTCCACTTT. Its protein is CASSYSEGFSPLHF.

There are a few counts of this clone. This chain links TRBV30 with TRBJ1-1; the D is unclear. Trimming pared 2 bases from V and 0 bases from J, leaving 10 bases between. The germline V gene has CDR1 GTSNPN and CDR2 SVGIG (reference sequence). This CDR3 is built from 14 residues. CDR3 region: CAWSLRGVNTEAFF. The DNA of the CDR3 is TGTGCCTGGAGTTTACGGGGTGTGAACACTGAAGCTTTCTTT.

The V and J genes are TRBV6-5 and TRBJ2-3; D may be TRBD2 (6 bases). The CDR3 totals 13 residues. V was pared by 7 bases and J by 5 bases, with 13 bases between. Germline CDR1 reads MNHEY; CDR2 reads SVGAGI. The CDR3 DNA sequence: TGTGCCAGCACCCTACGGGGAGGAGATACGCAGTATTTT. Translating gives CASTLRGGDTQYF.

The chain is built from TRBV9 and TRBJ2-1; 9 nucleotides match TRBD2. Germline CDR1 and CDR2: SGDLS and YYNGEE. The CDR3 is 16 residues long. V trimming: 0 bases; J trimming: 9 bases; junction bases outside the gene matches: 10. CDR3 nucleotide sequence: TGTGCCAGCAGCGTAGGTTCAGCGGGAGGCTCCGGTGAGCAGTTCTTC. Protein product: CASSVGSAGGSGEQFF.

The chain couples TRBV15 to TRBJ2-7; TRBD2 matches at 7 bases. CDR1 is LNHNV, CDR2 YYDKDF, per germline (reference sequence). Trimming took 5 bases from V and 2 from J; bases not matched to a gene: 9. The CDR3 spans 15 residues. CDR3 sequence reads: CATSRGVGGAYEQYF. CDR3 sequence (DNA): TGTGCCACCAGCCGCGGAGTGGGGGGGGCCTACGAGCAGTACTTC.

This clone was detected only a few times. This chain uses TRBV7-9 with TRBJ1-2; D remains ambiguous. V was trimmed by 2 bases and J by 8 bases, leaving 18 bases between them. CDR1 and CDR2 (germline): SEHNR, FQNEAQ (reference sequence). The CDR3 is 15 amino acids. The CDR3 DNA is TGTGCCAGCAGCTTATCGGCGGGAGCGGCGGGGGGCTACACCTTC. Encoded protein: CASSLSAGAAGGYTF.

J is TRBJ2-1 and V is TRBV6-4, with 9 bases identical to TRBD2. This CDR3 has 18 residues. Germline trimming cut 4 bases from V and 1 base from J; bases unmatched to any gene: 11. Germline-derived CDR1 and CDR2 are MRHNA and SNTAGT. Here the CDR3 reads CASSVAVSSGGSYNEQFF. The CDR3 DNA reads TGTGCCAGCAGTGTCGCCGTCTCGAGCGGGGGGTCCTACAATGAGCAGTTCTTC.

The genes are TRBV2 and TRBJ2-2, with 7 nucleotides matching TRBD1. This CDR3 comprises 13 residues. After removal of 6 bases from V and 4 bases from J, the junction contained 2 bases not matched to a gene. The germline V gene encodes CDR1 SNHLY and CDR2 FYNNEI. CDR3 in DNA: TGTGCCAGCAGGACAGGGAGCACCGGGGAGCTGTTTTTT. Translated: CASRTGSTGELFF. Together with reference TRBV2 and TRBJ2-2, the CDR3 gives the full variable domain: EPEVTQTPSHQVTQMGQEVILRCVPISNHLYFYWYRQILGQKVEFLVSFYNNEISEKSEIFDDQFSVERPDGSNFTLKIRSTKLEDSAMYFCASRTGSTGELFFGEGSRLTVL.

This clone was recorded a few times. The rearrangement links TRBV7-8 to TRBJ1-5; 10 bases match TRBD1. The germline V gene has CDR1 SGHVS and CDR2 FQNEAQ. The CDR3 extends over 15 amino acids. V shed 1 base and J 5 bases; nucleotides not matched to a gene: 2. CDR3 nucleotide sequence: TGTGCCAGCAGCTTAGGGACAGGGGGTCATCAGCCCCAGCATTTT. Protein sequence: CASSLGTGGHQPQHF. Drawing the rest from reference TRBV7-8 and TRBJ1-5, the complete variable domain is GAGVSQSPRYKVAKRGQDVALRCDPISGHVSLFWYQQALGQGPEFLTYFQNEAQLDKSGLPSDRFFAERPEGSVSTLKIQRTQQEDSAVYLCASSLGTGGHQPQHFGDGTRLSIL.

The chain is built from TRBV9 and TRBJ2-1, with 8 positions matching TRBD2. The J segment lost 8 bases and the V segment lost 1 base, leaving 20 bases of the junction unmatched. The CDR3 spans 19 residues. CDR1 is SGDLS, CDR2 YYNGEE, per germline. The CDR3, as DNA: TGTGCCAGCAGCGTAAATGACAGGATGACTAGCGTGGGTCCTGATGAGCAGTTCTTC. It translates to CASSVNDRMTSVGPDEQFF.

This clone occurred a few times. The V gene is TRBV6-5, the J gene TRBJ2-7, with 8 bases that match TRBD1. Per the germline V gene, CDR1 is MNHEY and CDR2 is SVGAGI. V shed 6 bases and J 6 bases; nucleotides not matched to a gene: 13. This CDR3 has 15 residues. CDR3 bases: TGTGCCAGCAGGCCGACAGGGGCGAGGAACTCCGAGCAGTACTTC. It codes for CASRPTGARNSEQYF.

The rearrangement joins TRBV11-3 to TRBJ2-1, with D tentatively TRBD2 (5 bases). The CDR3 totals 14 residues. The germline CDR1 and CDR2 sequences are SGHNT and YENEEA. Trimming took 2 bases from V and 9 from J, leaving 14 bases between them. Here the CDR3 reads CASSLSSFEGEQFF. In DNA form, the CDR3 reads TGTGCCAGCAGCTTATCCAGCTTTGAGGGTGAGCAGTTCTTC. Complete variable domain (other parts from reference TRBV11-3 and TRBJ2-1): EAGVVQSPRYKIIEKKQPVAFWCNPISGHNTLYWYLQNLGQGPELLIRYENEEAVDDSQLPKDRFSAERLKGVDSTLKIQPAELGDSAVYLCASSLSSFEGEQFFGPGTRLTVL.

The chain combines TRBV7-6 with TRBJ2-3, with 9 bases matching TRBD1. CDR1 and CDR2 (germline): SGHVS, FNYEAQ. V lost 5 bases and J lost 4; bases outside the gene matches: 10. The CDR3 totals 16 residues. This CDR3 reads CASSETQGARADTQYF. The CDR3 DNA is TGTGCCAGCAGCGAAACACAGGGGGCGCGGGCAGATACGCAGTATTTT.

This clone was counted only a few times. The V and J genes are TRBV6-6 and TRBJ2-7, with a possible D match to TRBD2 (6 bases). Trimming shortened V by 2 bases and J by 5 bases, and 16 bases separated the two germline ends. The CDR3 loop spans 15 amino acids. Per germline, CDR1 MNHNY and CDR2 SVGAGI (reference sequence). The DNA of the CDR3 is TGTGCCAGCAGTTACGCCTTGGGGGGATCCCACGAGCAGTACTTC. Translation: CASSYALGGSHEQYF.

The chain is built from TRBV4-3 and TRBJ2-7; D gene uncertain. The CDR3 totals 15 residues. Germline CDR1 reads LGHNA; CDR2 reads YSLEER. The V and J ends lost 0 bases and 1 base respectively, with 10 bases between them. The CDR3: CASSQDYPGSYEQYF. The CDR3 DNA sequence: TGCGCCAGCAGCCAAGATTATCCCGGTTCCTACGAGCAGTACTTC.

This clone was seen more than once but under ten times. This chain uses TRBV7-6 with TRBJ2-3, with D maybe TRBD2 (5 bases). This CDR3 has 15 residues. V was shortened by 0 bases and J by 3 bases, with 10 bases between the two germline ends. In germline, CDR1 is SGHVS, CDR2 FNYEAQ. CDR3 in amino acids: CASSLARGSTDTQYF. Written as DNA, the CDR3 is TGTGCCAGCAGCTTAGCCCGGGGTAGTACAGATACGCAGTATTTT.

This clone has a handful of counts. This chain links TRBV28 with TRBJ2-7, with 10 nucleotides matching TRBD1. Unmatched junction bases numbered 4, after V lost 2 bases and J lost 3 bases. The CDR3 is 15 amino acids. The germline V gene has CDR1 MDHEN and CDR2 SYDVKM. The CDR3 loop reads CASSLGTGVVYEQYF. Written as DNA, the CDR3 is TGTGCCAGCAGTTTAGGGACAGGGGTTGTCTACGAGCAGTACTTC.

The chain joins TRBV7-2 to TRBJ1-2, with D possibly matching TRBD1 (5 bases). The germline CDR1 and CDR2 sequences are SGHTA and FQGNSA. This CDR3 is 14 amino acids long. The V gene lost 2 bases and the J gene lost 7 bases, with 14 bases spanning the gap. The CDR3: CASSLRPQGGGYTF. As DNA, the CDR3 is TGTGCCAGCAGCTTACGACCCCAGGGAGGTGGCTACACCTTC.

The rearrangement joins TRBV28 to TRBJ1-4; 7 bases fit TRBD1. CDR1 is MDHEN and CDR2 is SYDVKM in the germline V gene. This CDR3 has 16 residues. With V trimmed by 7 bases and J by 8 bases, 16 bases remained unmatched. The CDR3 loop is CASTPTIGQAREKLFF. The CDR3 coding sequence is TGTGCCAGCACCCCGACAATCGGACAGGCCCGGGAAAAACTGTTTTTT.

This rearrangement joins TRBV9 to TRBJ2-2; 10 bases fit TRBD2. There are 16 residues in the CDR3. CDR1 is SGDLS and CDR2 is YYNGEE in the germline V gene. Trimming removed 3 bases from V and 5 bases from J; junction bases left unmatched: 7. CDR3 sequence (DNA): TGTGCCAGCAGCGGACCTCTAGCGGGGGCGACCGGGGAGCTGTTTTTT. Protein product: CASSGPLAGATGELFF.

The chain employs TRBV7-9 and TRBJ2-1; 7 positions match TRBD1. The V and J ends lost 6 bases and 5 bases, in that order; junction bases with no gene match: 7. There are 14 residues in the CDR3. In germline, CDR1 is SEHNR, CDR2 FQNEAQ (reference sequence). CDR3 sequence: CASSTRDRDNEQFF. CDR3 nucleotide sequence: TGTGCCAGCAGTACCCGGGACAGAGACAATGAGCAGTTCTTC.

V gene TRBV7-6 combines with J gene TRBJ2-7, with D possibly TRBD1 on 6 matching bases. Deletions cut 1 base from V and 3 bases from J, with 13 bases between. Looked up from germline, CDR1 is SGHVS and CDR2 is FNYEAQ. This CDR3 is built from 15 residues. The CDR3 nucleotides are TGTGCCAGCAGCTTAGACCCAGGGGTGAGCTACGAGCAGTACTTC. Amino acids: CASSLDPGVSYEQYF.

The rearrangement links TRBV3-1 (or the pseudogene TRBV3-2) to TRBJ2-1; 7 bases fit TRBD1. This CDR3 is 14 amino acids long. The germline CDR1 and CDR2 sequences are LGHDT and YNNKEL (reference sequence). J was trimmed by 12 bases and V by 6 bases; bases with no gene match: 14. DNA for the CDR3: TGTGCCAGCAGTCGAACCGAACAGGGGAAGGCGCAGTTCTTC. It encodes CASSRTEQGKAQFF.

The rearrangement joins TRBV5-6 to TRBJ2-3; no clear D gene. The CDR3 contains 15 residues. V lost 3 bases, J lost 2 bases, and 13 bases lay in between. CDR1 is SGHDT and CDR2 is YYEEEE in the germline V gene. The CDR3, as DNA: TGTGCCAGCAGCTATTGGGCTACCGACACAGATACGCAGTATTTT. Amino acid sequence: CASSYWATDTDTQYF.

The gene calls are TRBV6-5 and TRBJ1-5; tentatively, D is TRBD1 (5 bases). The V end lost 5 bases, the J end lost 4 bases, and 9 bases lay between the germline ends. The CDR3 sequence is 13 residues long. In germline, CDR1 is MNHEY, CDR2 SVGAGI. Here the CDR3 DNA reads TGTGCCAGCAGTACGGCAGGGAATCAGCCCCAGCATTTT. Translated: CASSTAGNQPQHF.

The chain joins TRBV7-2 to TRBJ2-2; perhaps TRBD2 as D (7 bases). CDR1 and CDR2 (germline): SGHTA, FQGNSA. Trimming cost V 2 bases and J 1 base, with 14 bases left between them. The CDR3 is 17 residues long. The CDR3 loop reads CASSLLAGAMNTGELFF. CDR3 in DNA: TGTGCCAGCAGCTTACTCGCGGGGGCCATGAACACCGGGGAGCTGTTTTTT.

The V call is TRBV5-5, the J call TRBJ2-7; D is possibly TRBD1 (5 bases). Germline V gene lookup returns CDR1 SGHKS and CDR2 YYEKEE (reference sequence). V was clipped by 5 bases and J by 5 bases, with 14 bases between them. This CDR3 has 13 residues. The CDR3: CASRTGNVDEQYF. DNA of the CDR3: TGTGCCAGCAGAACAGGAAACGTCGACGAGCAGTACTTC.

For the CDR3, the DNA is TGTGCCAGCAGAGAAAGCAGGGTTCGCAGCACTGAAGCTTTCTTT. Translation: CASRESRVRSTEAFF. The chain couples TRBV5-8 to TRBJ1-1; TRBD1 is a possible D gene (5 bases). The CDR3 runs to 15 residues. Deletions cut 5 bases from V and 4 bases from J, with 18 bases between. Germline CDR1 reads SGHTS; CDR2 reads YDEGEE.

In DNA form, the CDR3 reads TGTGCCAGCAGTCTCCTCTACGAGCAGTACTTC. Residues: CASSLLYEQYF. The chain employs TRBV6-5 and TRBJ2-7; D not resolved. Germline-derived CDR1 and CDR2 are MNHEY and SVGAGI. The CDR3 has 11 amino acids. V was pared by 5 bases and J by 3 bases, with 5 bases between.